These 12 T cell receptor beta chains share one sample of origin, sequenced in a study of cytomegalovirus exposure and HLA in healthy donors. Some clones are missing from TCRdb's copy, which holds only in-frame ones; the method was immunoSEQ multiplex PCR. The table records some 110,000 clones, approximately 94% of them present only once. Sequenced material: PBMCs. The receptor source for this set is a woman between 18 and 29 years old in good health and CMV-seronegative.

This clone was observed a single time. The chain employs TRBV7-9 and TRBJ2-7; possible D gene TRBD1, 5 bases. The CDR3 has 14 amino acids. Between the trimmed V and J ends, which lost 2 bases and 3 bases, there was a span of 11 bases. Germline V CDR1 and CDR2: SEHNR, FQNEAQ (reference sequence). Here the CDR3 DNA reads TGTGCCAGCAGCTTAAGGCAGGGCCGCTACGAGCAGTACTTC. Translation gives CASSLRQGRYEQYF.

The rearrangement uses TRBV29-1 and TRBJ1-1; no clear D gene. This CDR3 is built from 14 residues. Germline CDR1 is SQVTM and CDR2 is ANQGSEA. Trimming stripped 7 bases from V and 1 base from J, with 16 bases between. This CDR3 reads CSGKGWERNTEAFF. CDR3 sequence (DNA): TGCAGCGGTAAGGGCTGGGAGAGGAACACTGAAGCTTTCTTT.

The V and J genes are TRBV5-1 and TRBJ2-1, with 9 nucleotides matching TRBD2. This CDR3 contains 14 residues. In germline, CDR1 is SGHRS, CDR2 YFSETQ. The junction had 4 bases not matched to a gene; V was cut back by 2 bases and J by 7 bases. CDR3 nucleotide sequence: TGCGCCAGCAGCTTATCTAGCGGGATTAATGAGCAGTTCTTC. This sequence encodes CASSLSSGINEQFF. The full variable domain, with the rest looked up from reference TRBV5-1 and TRBJ2-1, is KAGVTQTPRYLIKTRGQQVTLSCSPISGHRSVSWYQQTPGQGLQFLFEYFSETQRNKGNFPGRFSGRQFSNSRSEMNVSTLELGDSALYLCASSLSSGINEQFFGPGTRLTVL.

This chain uses TRBV30 with TRBJ1-1; TRBD1 matches 10 bases. The CDR3 runs to 14 residues. CDR1 and CDR2 from the germline V gene are GTSNPN and SVGIG (reference sequence). The V segment lost 4 bases and the J segment 6 bases; nucleotides outside the gene matches: 8. The CDR3 reads CAWNGVTGGSEAFF. In nucleotides, the CDR3 is TGTGCCTGGAACGGTGTGACAGGGGGCTCTGAAGCTTTCTTT.

The chain carries TRBV2 and TRBJ2-7; 7 bases agree with TRBD2. V was pared by 5 bases and J by 0 bases, with 4 bases of the junction left unmatched. Germline V gives CDR1 SNHLY, CDR2 FYNNEI. The CDR3 runs 14 residues. CDR3 residues: CASSPSGSSYEQYF. CDR3 DNA: TGTGCCAGCAGTCCTAGCGGTTCCTCCTACGAGCAGTACTTC.

This chain connects TRBV30 to TRBJ1-4, with D unclear. The germline V gene has CDR1 GTSNPN and CDR2 SVGIG (reference sequence). The CDR3 loop spans 14 amino acids. The V end lost 1 base, the J end lost 0 bases, and 6 bases lay between the germline ends. For the CDR3, the DNA is TGTGCCTGGAGTGAGTCAGCAACTAATGAAAAACTGTTTTTT. It specifies CAWSESATNEKLFF.

This rearrangement joins TRBV5-1 to TRBJ2-1; 7 nucleotides line up with TRBD1. The CDR3 has 16 amino acids. Germline V gene sequence: CDR1 SGHRS, CDR2 YFSETQ. J lost 8 bases, V lost 4 bases, and 15 bases had no gene match. The CDR3 DNA follows: TGCGCCAGCAGCCCCCCCGGGACAGTCAAAGGGGATGAGCAGTTCTTC. Residues: CASSPPGTVKGDEQFF.

The rearrangement links TRBV6-1 to TRBJ1-5; possibly TRBD1 for D (5 bases). The CDR3 runs 14 residues. V was shortened by 10 bases and J by 2 bases, with 15 bases between the two germline ends. Germline assignment: CDR1 MNHNS and CDR2 SASEGT. CDR3 DNA: TGTGCCACCAAGGGTAGCAGGGGCAATCAGCCCCAGCATTTT. Protein product: CATKGSRGNQPQHF.

This clone was seen once. J is TRBJ2-1 and V is TRBV27; no clear D gene. Germline V gene sequence: CDR1 MNHEY, CDR2 SMNVEV (reference sequence). V was clipped by 2 bases and J by 4 bases, with 6 bases between them. The CDR3 spans 13 residues. CDR3 coding DNA: TGTGCCAGCAGTTTAGAGGCGTACAATGAGCAGTTCTTC. This codes for CASSLEAYNEQFF.

The chain links TRBV7-9 to TRBJ2-7, with TRBD1 as a possible D gene (8 bases). Germline V lookup: CDR1 SEHNR, CDR2 FQNEAQ (reference sequence). V shed 4 bases and J shed 2 bases, with 21 bases lying between them. The CDR3 consists of 17 residues. CDR3 in amino acids: CASSSTYNRGGPYEQYF. The DNA of the CDR3 is TGTGCCAGCAGCTCTACATACAACAGGGGGGGGCCCTACGAGCAGTACTTC.

The rearrangement links TRBV9 to TRBJ2-3; 11 bases agree with TRBD1. V lost 0 bases to trimming and J lost 5 bases; unmatched junction nucleotides: 5. Germline loops: CDR1 SGDLS, CDR2 YYNGEE. The CDR3 runs to 16 residues. This CDR3 is CASSVAGTGGLDTQYF. In DNA form, the CDR3 reads TGTGCCAGCAGCGTAGCGGGGACAGGGGGGTTAGATACGCAGTATTTT.

V usage is TRBV5-6 and J usage is TRBJ1-6; weak D call: TRBD1 (6 bases). V lost 4 bases and J lost 6, with 11 bases in between. The germline gives CDR1 SGHDT, CDR2 YYEEEE. This CDR3 comprises 14 residues. The CDR3 coding sequence is TGTGCCAGCAGCCCCAGGGGCTCTAATTCACCCCTCCACTTT. Its translation is CASSPRGSNSPLHF.